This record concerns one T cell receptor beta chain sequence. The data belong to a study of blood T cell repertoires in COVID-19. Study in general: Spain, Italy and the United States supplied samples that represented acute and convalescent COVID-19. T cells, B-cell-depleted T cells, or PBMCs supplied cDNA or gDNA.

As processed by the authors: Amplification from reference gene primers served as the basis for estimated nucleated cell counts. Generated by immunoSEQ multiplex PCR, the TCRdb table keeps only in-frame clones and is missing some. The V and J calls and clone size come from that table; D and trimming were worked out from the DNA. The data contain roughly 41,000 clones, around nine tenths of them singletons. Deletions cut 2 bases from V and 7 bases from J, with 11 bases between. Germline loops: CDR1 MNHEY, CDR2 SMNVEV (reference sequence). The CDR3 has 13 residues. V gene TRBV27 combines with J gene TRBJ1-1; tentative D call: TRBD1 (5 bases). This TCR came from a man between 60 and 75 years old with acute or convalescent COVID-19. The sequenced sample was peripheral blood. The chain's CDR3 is CASSLVAGDEAFF. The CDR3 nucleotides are TGTGCCAGCAGTTTAGTGGCGGGGGATGAAGCTTTCTTT.